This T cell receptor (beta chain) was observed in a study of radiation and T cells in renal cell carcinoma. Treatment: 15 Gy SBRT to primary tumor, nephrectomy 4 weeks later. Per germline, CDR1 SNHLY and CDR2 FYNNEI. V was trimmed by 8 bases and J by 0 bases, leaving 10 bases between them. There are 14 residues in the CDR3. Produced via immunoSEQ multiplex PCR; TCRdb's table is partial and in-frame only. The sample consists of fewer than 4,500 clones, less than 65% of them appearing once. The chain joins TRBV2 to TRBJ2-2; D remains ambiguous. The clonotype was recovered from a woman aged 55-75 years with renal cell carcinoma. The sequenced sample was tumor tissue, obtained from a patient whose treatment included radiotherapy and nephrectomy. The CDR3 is CASLWTSNTGELFF. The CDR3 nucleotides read TGTGCCAGCCTTTGGACCTCGAACACCGGGGAGCTGTTTTTT.